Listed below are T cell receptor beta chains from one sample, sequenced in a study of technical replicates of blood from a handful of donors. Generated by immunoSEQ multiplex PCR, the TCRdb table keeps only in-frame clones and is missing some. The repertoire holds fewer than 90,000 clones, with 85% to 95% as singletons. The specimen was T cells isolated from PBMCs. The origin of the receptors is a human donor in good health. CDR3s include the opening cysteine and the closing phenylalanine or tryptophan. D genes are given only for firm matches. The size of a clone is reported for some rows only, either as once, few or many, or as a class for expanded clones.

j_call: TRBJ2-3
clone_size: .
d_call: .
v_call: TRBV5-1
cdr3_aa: CASSLGPEQDTQYF
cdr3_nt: TGCGCCAGCAGCTTGGGCCCGGAGCAAGATACGCAGTATTTT

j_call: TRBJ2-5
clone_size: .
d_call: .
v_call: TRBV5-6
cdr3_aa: CASSFSAEETQYF
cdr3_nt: TGTGCCAGCAGCTTTTCGGCGGAAGAGACCCAGTACTTC

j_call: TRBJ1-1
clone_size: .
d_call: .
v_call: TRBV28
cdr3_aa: CAIRDSNTEAFF
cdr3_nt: TGTGCCATCCGTGACAGTAACACTGAAGCTTTCTTT

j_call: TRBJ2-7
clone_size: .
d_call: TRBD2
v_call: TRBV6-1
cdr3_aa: CASKGTSSYEQYF
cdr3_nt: TGTGCCAGCAAAGGGACTAGCTCCTACGAGCAGTACTTC

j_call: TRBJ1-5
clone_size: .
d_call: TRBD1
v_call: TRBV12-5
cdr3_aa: CASGLVAYLRGPGNQPQHF
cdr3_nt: TGTGCTAGTGGTTTGGTCGCCTACTTGAGGGGGCCTGGCAATCAGCCCCAGCATTTT

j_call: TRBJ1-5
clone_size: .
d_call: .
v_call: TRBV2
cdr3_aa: CASRGEGGQPQHF
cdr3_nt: TGTGCCAGCAGGGGTGAGGGCGGTCAGCCCCAGCATTTT

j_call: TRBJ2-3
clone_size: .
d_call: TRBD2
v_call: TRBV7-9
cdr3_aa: CASSSGTSASTDTQYF
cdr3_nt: TGTGCCAGCAGCTCCGGGACTAGCGCTAGCACAGATACGCAGTATTTT

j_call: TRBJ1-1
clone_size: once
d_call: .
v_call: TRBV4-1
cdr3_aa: CASSLVELNTEAFF
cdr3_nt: TGCGCCAGCAGCCTTGTAGAGTTGAACACTGAAGCTTTCTTT

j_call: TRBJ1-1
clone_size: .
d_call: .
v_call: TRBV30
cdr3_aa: CAWSVRGITEAFF
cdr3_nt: TGTGCCTGGAGTGTACGGGGTATCACTGAAGCTTTCTTT

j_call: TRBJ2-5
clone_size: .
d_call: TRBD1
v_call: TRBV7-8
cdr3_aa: CASSPGGRRETQYF
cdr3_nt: TGTGCCAGCAGCCCAGGGGGCCGAAGGGAGACCCAGTACTTC

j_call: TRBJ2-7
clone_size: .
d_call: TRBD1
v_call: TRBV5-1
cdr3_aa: CASSLMGQGQYEQYF
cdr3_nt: TGCGCCAGCAGCTTGATGGGACAGGGGCAGTACGAGCAGTACTTC

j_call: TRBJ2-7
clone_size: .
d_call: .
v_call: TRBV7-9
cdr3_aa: CASTNSYEQYF
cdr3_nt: TGTGCCAGCACTAACTCCTACGAGCAGTACTTC

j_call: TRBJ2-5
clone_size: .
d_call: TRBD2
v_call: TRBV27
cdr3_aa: CASSHGLAGSRETQYF
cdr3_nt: TGTGCCAGCAGTCACGGACTAGCGGGAAGTCGGGAGACCCAGTACTTC

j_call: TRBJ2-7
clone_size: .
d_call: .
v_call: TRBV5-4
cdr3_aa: CASSVQGSYEQYF
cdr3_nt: TGTGCCAGCAGCGTACAGGGCTCCTACGAGCAGTACTTC

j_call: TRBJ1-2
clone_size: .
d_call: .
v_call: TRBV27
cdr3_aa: CASSLSLIADYTF
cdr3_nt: TGTGCCAGCAGTTTATCTTTAATAGCTGACTACACCTTC

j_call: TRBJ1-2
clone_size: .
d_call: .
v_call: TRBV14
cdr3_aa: CASSPQEGYGYTF
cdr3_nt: TGTGCCAGCAGCCCGCAGGAGGGCTATGGCTACACCTTC

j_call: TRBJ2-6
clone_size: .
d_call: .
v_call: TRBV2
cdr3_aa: CASLGLQVSGANVLTF
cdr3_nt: TGTGCCAGCCTTGGACTCCAAGTCTCTGGGGCCAACGTCCTGACTTTC

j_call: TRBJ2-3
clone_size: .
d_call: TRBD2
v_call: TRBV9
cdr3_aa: CASSAGLAVGVDTQYF
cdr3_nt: TGTGCCAGCAGCGCGGGACTAGCGGTGGGGGTAGATACGCAGTATTTT

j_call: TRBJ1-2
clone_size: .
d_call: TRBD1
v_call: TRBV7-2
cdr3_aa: CASSSLTGGRGYTF
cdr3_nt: TGTGCCAGCAGCTCCTTAACAGGGGGAAGAGGCTACACCTTC

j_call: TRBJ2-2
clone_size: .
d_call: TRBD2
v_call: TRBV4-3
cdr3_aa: CASSAGLAGLAHTGELFF
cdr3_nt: TGCGCCAGCAGCGCGGGACTAGCGGGATTGGCTCACACCGGGGAGCTGTTTTTT

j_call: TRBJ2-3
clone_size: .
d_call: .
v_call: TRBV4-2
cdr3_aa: CASSQGNRDFTDTQYF
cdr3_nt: TGTGCCAGCAGCCAAGGGAATCGGGATTTCACAGATACGCAGTATTTT

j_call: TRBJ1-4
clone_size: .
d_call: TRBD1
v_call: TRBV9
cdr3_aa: CASNNHGTGFGEKLFF
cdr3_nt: TGTGCCAGCAACAACCACGGGACAGGGTTTGGTGAAAAACTGTTTTTT

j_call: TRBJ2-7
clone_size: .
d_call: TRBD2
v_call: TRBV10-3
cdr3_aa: CAISDRTSGGNEQYF
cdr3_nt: TGTGCCATCAGTGACCGGACTAGCGGGGGCAACGAGCAGTACTTC

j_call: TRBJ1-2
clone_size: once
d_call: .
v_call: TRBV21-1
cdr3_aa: CASMGRGFLYPYGYTF
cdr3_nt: TGTGCCAGCATGGGAAGGGGGTTTTTATACCCCTATGGCTACACCTTC

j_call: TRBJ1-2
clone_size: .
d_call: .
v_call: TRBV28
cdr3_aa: CASRAYYQGYGYTF
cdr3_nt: TGTGCCAGCAGGGCATACTACCAGGGGTATGGCTACACCTTC

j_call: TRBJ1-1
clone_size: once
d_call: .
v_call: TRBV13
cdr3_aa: CASSYQGYTEAFF
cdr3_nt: TGTGCCAGCAGCTATCAGGGGTACACTGAAGCTTTCTTT

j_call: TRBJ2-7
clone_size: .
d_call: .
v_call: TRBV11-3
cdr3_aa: CASSLTDGSSYEQYF
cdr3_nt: TGTGCCAGCAGCTTAACCGACGGGAGCTCCTACGAGCAGTACTTC

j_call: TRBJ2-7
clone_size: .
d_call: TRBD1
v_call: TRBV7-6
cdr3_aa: CASSLGSGTGDYEQYF
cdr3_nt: TGTGCCAGCAGCTTAGGGTCTGGGACAGGGGACTACGAGCAGTACTTC

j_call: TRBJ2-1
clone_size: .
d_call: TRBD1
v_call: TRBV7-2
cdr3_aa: CASSLTGTGIYNEQFF
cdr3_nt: TGTGCCAGCAGCCTTACCGGGACAGGGATCTACAATGAGCAGTTCTTC

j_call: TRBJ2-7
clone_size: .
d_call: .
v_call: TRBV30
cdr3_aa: CAWSIGDGEQYF
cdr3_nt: TGTGCCTGGAGCATCGGAGACGGGGAGCAGTACTTC

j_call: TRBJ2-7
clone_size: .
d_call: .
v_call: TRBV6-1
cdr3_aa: CASSEPSTGDSPTYEQYF
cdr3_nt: TGTGCCAGCAGTGAACCTTCGACGGGCGACAGTCCCACCTACGAGCAGTACTTC

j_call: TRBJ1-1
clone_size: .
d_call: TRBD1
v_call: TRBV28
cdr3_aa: CASSLSFKQGARNTEAFF
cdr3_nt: TGTGCCAGCAGTTTATCCTTCAAACAGGGGGCAAGGAACACTGAAGCTTTCTTT

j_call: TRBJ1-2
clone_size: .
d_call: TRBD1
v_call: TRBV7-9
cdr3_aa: CASSLNGTADGYTF
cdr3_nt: TGTGCCAGCAGCTTGAACGGGACAGCGGATGGCTACACCTTC

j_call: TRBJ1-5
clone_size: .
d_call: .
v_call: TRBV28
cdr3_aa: CASSFDREAGQPQHF
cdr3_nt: TGTGCCAGCAGTTTCGATAGGGAGGCAGGGCAGCCCCAGCATTTT

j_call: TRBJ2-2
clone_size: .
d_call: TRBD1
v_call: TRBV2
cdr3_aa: CASSGQGATGELFF
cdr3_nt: TGTGCCAGCAGTGGACAGGGGGCCACCGGGGAGCTGTTTTTT

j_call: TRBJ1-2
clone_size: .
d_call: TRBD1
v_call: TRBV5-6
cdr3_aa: CASSILTGVAYGYTF
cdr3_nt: TGTGCCAGCAGCATCCTGACAGGGGTGGCCTATGGCTACACCTTC

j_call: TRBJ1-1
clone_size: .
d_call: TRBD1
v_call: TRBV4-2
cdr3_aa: CASSQDKDRDTEAFF
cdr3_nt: TGTGCCAGCAGCCAAGATAAGGACAGGGACACTGAAGCTTTCTTT

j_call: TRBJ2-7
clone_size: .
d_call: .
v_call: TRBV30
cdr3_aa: CAWSVGQTFDEQYF
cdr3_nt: TGTGCCTGGAGTGTCGGACAGACCTTCGACGAGCAGTACTTC

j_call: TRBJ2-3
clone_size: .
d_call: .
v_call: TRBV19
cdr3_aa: CASRPGVSTDTQYF
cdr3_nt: TGTGCCAGTAGACCCGGGGTTAGCACAGATACGCAGTATTTT

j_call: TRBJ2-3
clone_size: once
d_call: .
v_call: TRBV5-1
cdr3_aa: CASSSGTFSDTQYF
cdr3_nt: TGCGCCAGCAGCTCCGGGACTTTTTCAGATACGCAGTATTTT

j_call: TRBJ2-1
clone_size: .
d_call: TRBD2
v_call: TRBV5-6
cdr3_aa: CASSEPGLPGEQFF
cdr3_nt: TGTGCCAGCAGCGAACCGGGACTACCAGGGGAGCAGTTCTTC

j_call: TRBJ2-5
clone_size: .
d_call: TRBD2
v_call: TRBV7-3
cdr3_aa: CASSPSGGETQYF
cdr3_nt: TGTGCCAGCAGCCCTAGCGGGGGTGAGACCCAGTACTTC

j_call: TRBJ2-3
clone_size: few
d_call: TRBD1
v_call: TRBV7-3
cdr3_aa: CASSLSTGAQDTQYF
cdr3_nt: TGTGCCAGCAGCTTAAGTACAGGGGCGCAAGATACGCAGTATTTT

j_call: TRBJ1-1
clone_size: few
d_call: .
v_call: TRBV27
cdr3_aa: CASRQGNTEAFF
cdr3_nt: TGTGCCAGCAGGCAGGGGAACACTGAAGCTTTCTTT

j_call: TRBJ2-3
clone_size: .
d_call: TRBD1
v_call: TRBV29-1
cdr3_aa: CSVVGQGTDTQYF
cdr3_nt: TGCAGCGTTGTGGGACAGGGAACAGATACGCAGTATTTT

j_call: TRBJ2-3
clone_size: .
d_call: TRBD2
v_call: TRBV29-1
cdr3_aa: CSGGTSGNTDTQYF
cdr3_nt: TGCAGCGGGGGGACTAGCGGGAACACAGATACGCAGTATTTT

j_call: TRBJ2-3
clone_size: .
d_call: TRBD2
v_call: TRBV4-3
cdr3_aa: CASSQDGGVDTQYF
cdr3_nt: TGCGCCAGCAGCCAAGATGGGGGGGTAGATACGCAGTATTTT

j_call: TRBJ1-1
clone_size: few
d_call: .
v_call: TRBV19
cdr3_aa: CASSMSAGGLTEAFF
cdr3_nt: TGTGCCAGTAGTATGTCCGCGGGGGGCCTGACTGAAGCTTTCTTT